A single sample is the source of the 9 T cell receptor beta chains below, sequenced in a study of T cell responses to AZD1222 COVID-19 vaccine (dated by TCRdb to about 2021). The method behind the library was the immunoSEQ multiplex PCR assay. The table was pulled from immuneACCESS by TCRdb, which kept in-frame rearrangements only. Such tables lose some clones; where checked, under half of the loss comes from unresolved V genes, and the rest has no known cause. Present in this sample are about 130,000 clones, 85% to 95% of which were seen just once. The ten most abundant clones make up about 0.91% of the sample. The time point tag for this specimen amounts to: baseline before first vaccination. The sample here was peripheral blood, taken on day 0 of AZD1222 vaccination. These receptors originate from an adult in good health.

This chain links TRBV11-2 with TRBJ1-1, with D uncertain. CDR1 is SGHAT, CDR2 FQNNGV, per germline. Trimming left V 4 bases short and J 2 bases short, with 11 bases between. The CDR3 runs 14 residues. CDR3 sequence: CASSSRTGNTEAFF. CDR3 DNA sequence: TGTGCCAGCAGCTCGCGGACGGGAAACACTGAAGCTTTCTTT.

The V gene is TRBV4-1, the J gene TRBJ2-6; unclear D gene. The CDR3 is made up of 17 amino acids. Germline V gene lookup returns CDR1 MGHRA and CDR2 YSYEKL. V dropped 3 bases and J dropped 5 bases, with 17 bases sitting between them. This CDR3 is CASSQGQALLRANVLTF. CDR3 nucleotides: TGCGCCAGCAGCCAGGGTCAGGCCCTCCTCAGGGCCAACGTCCTGACTTTC.

This chain connects TRBV27 to TRBJ1-5; D remains ambiguous. The V end lost 4 bases, the J end lost 1 base, and 8 bases lay between the germline ends. The length of the CDR3 is 14 residues. The germline V gene has CDR1 MNHEY and CDR2 SMNVEV (reference sequence). The CDR3 DNA reads TGTGCCAGCAGTTCTCGCCGCAGCAATCAGCCCCAGCATTTT. It yields the protein CASSSRRSNQPQHF.

The DNA for the CDR3 is TGTGCCAGCAGCGTAGGGGGAGGGGGCGACAATCAGCCCCAGCATTTT. Its translation is CASSVGGGGDNQPQHF. The rearrangement uses TRBV9 and TRBJ1-5, with 7 bases lining up with TRBD1. The CDR3 runs to 16 residues. V shed 0 bases, J shed 3 bases, and the junction held 6 bases outside the gene matches. CDR1 is SGDLS and CDR2 is YYNGEE in the germline V gene.

V usage is TRBV2 and J usage is TRBJ2-2, with D hard to call. The CDR3 has 13 residues. The germline V gene encodes CDR1 SNHLY and CDR2 FYNNEI. V was shortened by 3 bases and J by 5 bases, with 7 bases between the two germline ends. The CDR3 sequence is CASSEIVTGELFF. CDR3 sequence (DNA): TGTGCCAGCAGTGAGATTGTGACCGGGGAGCTGTTTTTT.

The V and J genes are TRBV18 and TRBJ2-7; 9 positions agree with TRBD1. With 0 bases clipped from V and 3 bases from J, the junction kept 3 bases outside the gene matches. CDR1 and CDR2 (germline): KGHSH, LQKENI. CDR3 length: 15 residues. The CDR3 sequence is CASSPPKGQGYEQYF. CDR3 DNA sequence: TGTGCCAGCTCACCACCGAAGGGACAGGGCTACGAGCAGTACTTC. Filled out from reference TRBV18 and TRBJ2-7, the complete variable domain reads NAGVMQNPRHLVRRRGQEARLRCSPMKGHSHVYWYRQLPEEGLKFMVYLQKENIIDESGMPKERFSAEFPKEGPSILRIQQVVRGDSAAYFCASSPPKGQGYEQYFGPGTRLTVT.

The chain is built from TRBV14 and TRBJ1-1, with a weak D call TRBD1 (6 bases). This CDR3 is built from 16 residues. Germline V gives CDR1 SGHDN, CDR2 FVKESK. With 3 bases removed from V and 0 bases from J, the gap between germline ends came to 14 bases. CDR3 loop: CASSHTGFLLNTEAFF. DNA for the CDR3: TGTGCCAGCAGCCATACAGGGTTTCTATTGAACACTGAAGCTTTCTTT.

The chain couples TRBV10-3 to TRBJ1-2; D might be TRBD1 (5 bases). Trimming cost V 7 bases and J 2 bases, with 8 bases left between them. CDR1 and CDR2 from the germline V gene are ENHRY and SYGVKD. The CDR3 sequence is 12 residues long. CDR3 protein: CAITPGNYGYTF. CDR3 bases: TGTGCCATCACCCCAGGGAACTATGGCTACACCTTC.

The chain couples TRBV5-6 to TRBJ1-1; D unclear. The CDR3 covers 14 residues. Trimming took 2 bases from V and 11 from J, leaving 19 bases between them. CDR1 is SGHDT, CDR2 YYEEEE, per germline. In nucleotides, the CDR3 is TGTGCCAGCAGCTTAAACCTTCATTTGGATACGGCTTTCTTT. Translation gives CASSLNLHLDTAFF. The full variable domain, its missing parts supplied by reference TRBV5-6 and TRBJ1-1, is DAGVTQSPTHLIKTRGQQVTLRCSPKSGHDTVSWYQQALGQGPQFIFQYYEEEERQRGNFPDRFSGHQFPNYSSELNVNALLLGDSALYLCASSLNLHLDTAFFGQGTRLTVV.